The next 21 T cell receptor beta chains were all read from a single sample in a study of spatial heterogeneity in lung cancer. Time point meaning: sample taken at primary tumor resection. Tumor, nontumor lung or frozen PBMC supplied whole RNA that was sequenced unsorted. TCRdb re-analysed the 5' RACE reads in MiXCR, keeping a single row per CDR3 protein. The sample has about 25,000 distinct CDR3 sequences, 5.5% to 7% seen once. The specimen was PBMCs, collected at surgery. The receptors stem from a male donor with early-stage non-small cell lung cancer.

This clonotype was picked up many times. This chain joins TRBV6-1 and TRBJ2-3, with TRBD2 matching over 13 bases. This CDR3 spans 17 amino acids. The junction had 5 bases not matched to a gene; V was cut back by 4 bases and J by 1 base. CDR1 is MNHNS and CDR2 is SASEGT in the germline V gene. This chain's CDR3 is CASSGTSGGPRTDTQYF. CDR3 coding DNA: TGTGCCAGCAGTGGGACTAGCGGGGGCCCTCGCACAGATACGCAGTATTTT.

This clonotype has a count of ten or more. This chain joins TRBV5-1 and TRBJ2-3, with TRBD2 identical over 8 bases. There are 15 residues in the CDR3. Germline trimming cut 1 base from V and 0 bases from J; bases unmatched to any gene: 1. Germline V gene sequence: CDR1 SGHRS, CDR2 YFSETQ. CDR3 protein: CASSLQRGSTDTQYF. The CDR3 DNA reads TGCGCCAGCAGCTTGCAGCGGGGGAGCACAGATACGCAGTATTTT.

As DNA, the CDR3 is TGTGCCAGCAGCTTCTATAATTCACCCCTCCACTTT. Translating gives CASSFYNSPLHF. The chain is built from TRBV7-3 and TRBJ1-6; no clear D gene. Germline V gene lookup returns CDR1 SGHTA and CDR2 FQGTGA. The CDR3 length is 12 residues. The V end was cut by 3 bases, the J end by 3 bases, with 0 bases between.

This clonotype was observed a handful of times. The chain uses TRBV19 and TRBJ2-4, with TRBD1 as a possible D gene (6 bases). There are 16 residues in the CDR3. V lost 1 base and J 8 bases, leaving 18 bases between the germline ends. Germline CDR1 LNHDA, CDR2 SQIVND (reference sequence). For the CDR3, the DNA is TGTGCCAGTAGTATAGGTGGACAGATTTTACGGGACATTCAGTACTTC. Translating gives CASSIGGQILRDIQYF.

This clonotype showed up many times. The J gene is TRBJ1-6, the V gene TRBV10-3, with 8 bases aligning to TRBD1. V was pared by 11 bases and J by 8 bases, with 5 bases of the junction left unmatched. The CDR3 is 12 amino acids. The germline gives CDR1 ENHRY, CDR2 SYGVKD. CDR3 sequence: CASQGADSPLHF. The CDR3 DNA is TGTGCCTCCCAGGGGGCAGATTCACCCCTCCACTTT.

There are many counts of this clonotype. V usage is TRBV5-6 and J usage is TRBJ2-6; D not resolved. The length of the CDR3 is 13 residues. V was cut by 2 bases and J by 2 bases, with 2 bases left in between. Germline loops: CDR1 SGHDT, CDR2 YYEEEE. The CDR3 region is CASSFTGANVLTF. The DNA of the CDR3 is TGTGCCAGCAGCTTTACTGGGGCCAACGTCCTGACTTTC.

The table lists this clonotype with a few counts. The chain's CDR3 is CASTIAAGELFF. Here the CDR3 DNA reads TGCGCCAGCACCATAGCGGCCGGGGAGCTGTTTTTT. The V gene is TRBV5-1, the J gene TRBJ2-2, with D perhaps matching TRBD2 (6 bases). The CDR3 has 12 residues. Germline CDR1 and CDR2: SGHRS and YFSETQ. Trimming shortened V by 6 bases and J by 6 bases, and 9 bases separated the two germline ends.

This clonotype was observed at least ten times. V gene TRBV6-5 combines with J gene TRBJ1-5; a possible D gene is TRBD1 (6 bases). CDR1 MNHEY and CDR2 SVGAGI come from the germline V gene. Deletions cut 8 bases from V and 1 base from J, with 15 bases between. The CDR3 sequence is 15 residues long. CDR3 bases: TGTGCCAGCGTTATACAGGGTGGAAGCAATCAGCCCCAGCATTTT. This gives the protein CASVIQGGSNQPQHF.

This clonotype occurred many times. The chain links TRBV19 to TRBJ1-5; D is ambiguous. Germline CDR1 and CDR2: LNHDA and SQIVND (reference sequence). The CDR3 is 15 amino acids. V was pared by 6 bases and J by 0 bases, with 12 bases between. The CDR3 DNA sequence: TGTGCCAGTAGATTGGGCGCTTATAGCAATCAGCCCCAGCATTTT. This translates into CASRLGAYSNQPQHF.

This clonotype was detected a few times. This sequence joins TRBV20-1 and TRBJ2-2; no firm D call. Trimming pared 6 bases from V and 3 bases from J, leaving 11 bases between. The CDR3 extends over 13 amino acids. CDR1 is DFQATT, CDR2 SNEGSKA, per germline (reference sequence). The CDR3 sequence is CSAHSRYTGELFF. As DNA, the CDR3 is TGCAGTGCCCACAGCCGTTACACCGGGGAGCTGTTTTTT.

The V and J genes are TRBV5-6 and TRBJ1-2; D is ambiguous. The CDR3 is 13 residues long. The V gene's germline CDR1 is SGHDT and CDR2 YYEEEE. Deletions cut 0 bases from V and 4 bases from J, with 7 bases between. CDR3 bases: TGTGCCAGCAGCTTGGCTGCTTTCTATGGCTACACCTTC. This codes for CASSLAAFYGYTF. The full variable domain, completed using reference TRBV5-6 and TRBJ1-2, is DAGVTQSPTHLIKTRGQQVTLRCSPKSGHDTVSWYQQALGQGPQFIFQYYEEEERQRGNFPDRFSGHQFPNYSSELNVNALLLGDSALYLCASSLAAFYGYTFGSGTRLTVV.

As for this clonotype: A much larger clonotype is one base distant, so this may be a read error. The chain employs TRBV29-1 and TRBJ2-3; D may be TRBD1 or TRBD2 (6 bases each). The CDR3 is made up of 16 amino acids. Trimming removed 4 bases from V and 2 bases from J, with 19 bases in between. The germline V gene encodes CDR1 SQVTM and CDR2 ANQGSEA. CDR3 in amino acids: CSVVGGQGRFTDTQYF. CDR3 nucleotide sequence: TGCAGCGTTGTAGGGGGGCAGGGTCGGTTCACAGATACGCAGTATTTT.

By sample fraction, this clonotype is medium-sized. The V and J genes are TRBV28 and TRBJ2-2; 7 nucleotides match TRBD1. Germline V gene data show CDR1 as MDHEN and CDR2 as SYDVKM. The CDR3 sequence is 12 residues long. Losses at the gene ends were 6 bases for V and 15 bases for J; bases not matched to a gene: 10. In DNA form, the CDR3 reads TGTGCCAGCAGCTTACAGGGGCGGATGGTGTTTTTT. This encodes CASSLQGRMVFF.

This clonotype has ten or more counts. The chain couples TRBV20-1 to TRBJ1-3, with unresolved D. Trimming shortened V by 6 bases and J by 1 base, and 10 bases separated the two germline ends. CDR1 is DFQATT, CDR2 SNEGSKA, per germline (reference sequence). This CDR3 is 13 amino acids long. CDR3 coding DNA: TGCAGTGCCGAGAAGGCATCTGGAAACACCATATATTTT. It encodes CSAEKASGNTIYF.

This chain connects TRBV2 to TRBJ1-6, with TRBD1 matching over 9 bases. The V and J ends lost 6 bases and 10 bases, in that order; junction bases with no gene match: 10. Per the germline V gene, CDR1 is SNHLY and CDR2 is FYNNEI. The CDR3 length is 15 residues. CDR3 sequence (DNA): TGTGCCAGCAGCGCCCCGGACAGGGGTAGATCACCCCTCCACTTT. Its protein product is CASSAPDRGRSPLHF.

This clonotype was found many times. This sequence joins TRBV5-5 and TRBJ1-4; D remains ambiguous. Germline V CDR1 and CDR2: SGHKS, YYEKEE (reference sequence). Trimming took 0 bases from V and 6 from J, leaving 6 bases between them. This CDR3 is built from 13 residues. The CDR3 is CASSLVADEKLFF. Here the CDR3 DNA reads TGTGCCAGCAGCTTGGTGGCAGATGAAAAACTGTTTTTT.

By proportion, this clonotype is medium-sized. CDR3 protein: CASRERRGKTQYF. The CDR3 nucleotides read TGTGCCAGCAGAGAACGGAGAGGGAAGACCCAGTACTTC. The chain links TRBV28 to TRBJ2-5; tentatively, D is TRBD2 (5 bases). The CDR3 has 13 residues. Trimming took 6 bases from V and 6 from J, leaving 14 bases between them. Per germline, CDR1 MDHEN and CDR2 SYDVKM.

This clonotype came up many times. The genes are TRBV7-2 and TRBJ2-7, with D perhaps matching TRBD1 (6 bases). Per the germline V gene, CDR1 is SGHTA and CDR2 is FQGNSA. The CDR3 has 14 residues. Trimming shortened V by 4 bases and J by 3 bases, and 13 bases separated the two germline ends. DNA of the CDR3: TGTGCCAGCAGCTCAGGGGACGCATTCTACGAGCAGTACTTC. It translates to CASSSGDAFYEQYF.

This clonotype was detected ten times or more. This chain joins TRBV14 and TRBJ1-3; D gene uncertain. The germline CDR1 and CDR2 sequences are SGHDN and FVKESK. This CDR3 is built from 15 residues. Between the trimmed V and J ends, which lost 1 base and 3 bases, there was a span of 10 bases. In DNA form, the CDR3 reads TGTGCCAGCAGCCAAGGACGGATTTATGGAAACACCATATATTTT. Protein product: CASSQGRIYGNTIYF.

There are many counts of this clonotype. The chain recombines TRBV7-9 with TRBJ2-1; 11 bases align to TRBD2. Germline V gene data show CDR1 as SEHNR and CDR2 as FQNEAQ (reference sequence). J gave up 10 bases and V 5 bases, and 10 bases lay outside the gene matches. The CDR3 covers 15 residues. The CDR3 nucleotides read TGTGCCAGCAGCCCGAGGCTAGCGGGAGGAAAAGAGCAGTTCTTC. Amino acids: CASSPRLAGGKEQFF.

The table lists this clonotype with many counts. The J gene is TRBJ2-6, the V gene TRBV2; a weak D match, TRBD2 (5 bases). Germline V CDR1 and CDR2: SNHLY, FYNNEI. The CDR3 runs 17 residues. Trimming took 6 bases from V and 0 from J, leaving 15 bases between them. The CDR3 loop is CASRVAGWGSGANVLTF. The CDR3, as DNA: TGTGCCAGCAGAGTCGCGGGCTGGGGCTCTGGGGCCAACGTCCTGACTTTC.